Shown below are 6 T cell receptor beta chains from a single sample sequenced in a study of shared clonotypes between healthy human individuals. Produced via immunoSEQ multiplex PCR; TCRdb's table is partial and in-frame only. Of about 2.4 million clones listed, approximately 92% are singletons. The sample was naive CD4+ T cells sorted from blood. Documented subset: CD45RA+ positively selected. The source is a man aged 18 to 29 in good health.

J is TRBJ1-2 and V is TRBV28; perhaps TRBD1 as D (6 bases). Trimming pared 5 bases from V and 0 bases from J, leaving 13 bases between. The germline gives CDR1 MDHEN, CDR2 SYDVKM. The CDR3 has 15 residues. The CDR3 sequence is CASSPSDRSNYGYTF. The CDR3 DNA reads TGTGCCAGCAGTCCGTCTGACAGGTCTAACTATGGCTACACCTTC.

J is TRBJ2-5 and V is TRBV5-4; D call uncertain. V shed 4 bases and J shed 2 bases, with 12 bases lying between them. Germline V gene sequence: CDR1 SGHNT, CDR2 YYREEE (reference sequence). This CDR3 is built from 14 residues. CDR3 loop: CASSLNRVQETQYF. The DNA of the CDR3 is TGTGCCAGCAGCCTAAATCGGGTACAAGAGACCCAGTACTTC. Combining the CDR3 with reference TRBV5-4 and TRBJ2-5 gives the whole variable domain ETGVTQSPTHLIKTRGQQVTLRCSSQSGHNTVSWYQQALGQGPQFIFQYYREEENGRGNFPPRFSGLQFPNYSSELNVNALELDDSALYLCASSLNRVQETQYFGPGTRLLVL.

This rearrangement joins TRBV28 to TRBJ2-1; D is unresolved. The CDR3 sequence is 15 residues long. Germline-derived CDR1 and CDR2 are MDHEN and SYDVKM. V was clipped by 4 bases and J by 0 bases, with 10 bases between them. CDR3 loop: CASSWRQSSYNEQFF. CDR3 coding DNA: TGTGCCAGCAGTTGGAGACAAAGCTCCTACAATGAGCAGTTCTTC.

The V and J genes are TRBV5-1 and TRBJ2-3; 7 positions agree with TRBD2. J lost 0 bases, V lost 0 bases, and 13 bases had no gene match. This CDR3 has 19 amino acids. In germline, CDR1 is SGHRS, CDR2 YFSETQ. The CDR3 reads CASSLAGASGSSSTDTQYF. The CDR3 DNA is TGCGCCAGCAGCTTGGCCGGAGCTAGCGGTTCCTCTAGCACAGATACGCAGTATTTT.

The CDR3 DNA is TGCGCCAGCAGCTTGGTTTCGCGGCTTCGGGAGGGCTACACCTTC. It encodes CASSLVSRLREGYTF. J is TRBJ1-2 and V is TRBV5-1; unclear D gene. This CDR3 region has 15 residues. V lost 0 bases and J 8 bases, leaving 17 bases between the germline ends. CDR1 is SGHRS and CDR2 is YFSETQ in the germline V gene.

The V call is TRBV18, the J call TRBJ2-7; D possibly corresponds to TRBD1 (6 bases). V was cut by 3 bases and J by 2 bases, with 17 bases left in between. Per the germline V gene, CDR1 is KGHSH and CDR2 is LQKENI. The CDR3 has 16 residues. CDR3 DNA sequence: TGTGCCAGCTCACCCTCCGGGACACCGAAAACCTACGAGCAGTACTTC. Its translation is CASSPSGTPKTYEQYF. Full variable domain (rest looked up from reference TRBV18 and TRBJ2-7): NAGVMQNPRHLVRRRGQEARLRCSPMKGHSHVYWYRQLPEEGLKFMVYLQKENIIDESGMPKERFSAEFPKEGPSILRIQQVVRGDSAAYFCASSPSGTPKTYEQYFGPGTRLTVT.